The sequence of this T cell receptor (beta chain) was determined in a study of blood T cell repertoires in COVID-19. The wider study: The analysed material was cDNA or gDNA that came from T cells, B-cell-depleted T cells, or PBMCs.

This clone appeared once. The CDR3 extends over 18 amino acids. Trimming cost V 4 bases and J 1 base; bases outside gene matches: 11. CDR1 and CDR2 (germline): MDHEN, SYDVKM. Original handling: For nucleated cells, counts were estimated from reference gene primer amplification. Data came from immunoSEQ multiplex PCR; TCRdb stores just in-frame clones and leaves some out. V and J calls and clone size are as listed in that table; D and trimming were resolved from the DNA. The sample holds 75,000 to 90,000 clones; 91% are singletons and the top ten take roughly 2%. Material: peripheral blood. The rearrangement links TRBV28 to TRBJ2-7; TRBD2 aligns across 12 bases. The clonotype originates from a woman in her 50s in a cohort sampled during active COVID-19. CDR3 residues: CASSYPGLAGSHSYEQYF. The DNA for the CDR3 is TGTGCCAGCAGTTACCCCGGACTAGCGGGGTCACATTCCTACGAGCAGTACTTC.